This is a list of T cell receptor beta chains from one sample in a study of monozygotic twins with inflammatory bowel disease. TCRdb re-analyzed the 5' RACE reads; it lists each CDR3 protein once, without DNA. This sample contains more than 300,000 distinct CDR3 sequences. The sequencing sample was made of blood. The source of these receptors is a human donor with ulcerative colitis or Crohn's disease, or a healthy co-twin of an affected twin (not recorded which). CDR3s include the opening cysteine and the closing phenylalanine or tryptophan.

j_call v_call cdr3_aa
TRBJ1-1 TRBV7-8 CASSLDQSNTEAFF
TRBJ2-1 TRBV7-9 CASSEGLAGVGEQFF
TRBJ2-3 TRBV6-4 CASSDSRDRITDTQYF
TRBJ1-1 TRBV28 CASSSGQYTEAFF
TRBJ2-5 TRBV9 CASSVRGTDQETQYF
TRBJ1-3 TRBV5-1 CASRAPPGGTIYF
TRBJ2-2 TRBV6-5 CASSSLTDANTGELFF
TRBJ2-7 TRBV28 CASSGSGLREQYF
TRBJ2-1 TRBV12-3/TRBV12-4 CASSTRDRVHNEQFF
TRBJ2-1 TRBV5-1 CASSEQGRWEYNEQFF
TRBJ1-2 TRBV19 CASRRDRGASGYGYTF
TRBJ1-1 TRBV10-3 CAIGGENTEAFF
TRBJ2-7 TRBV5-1 CASSLGGRTYEQYF
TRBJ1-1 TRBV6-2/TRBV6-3 CASNQGRTEAFF
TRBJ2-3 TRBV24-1 CATSDLSGGLRDTQYF
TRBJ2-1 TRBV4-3 CASSPAKGSSYNEQFF
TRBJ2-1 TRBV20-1 CSASRSGIGNEQFF
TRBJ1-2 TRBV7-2 CASSLDLWSGYTF
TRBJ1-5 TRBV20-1 CSARGPGIDQPQHF
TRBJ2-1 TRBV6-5 CASRDRISDEQFF
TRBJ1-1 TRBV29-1 CSAHDRARTFF
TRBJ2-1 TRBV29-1 CSVEGTIHNEQFF
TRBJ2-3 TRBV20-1 CSAPRVADTQYF
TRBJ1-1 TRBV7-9 CASSLAGTLRGGEAFF
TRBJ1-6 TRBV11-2 CASSLDWTEESSYNSPLHF
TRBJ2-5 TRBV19 CASSVEGETQYF
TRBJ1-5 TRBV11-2 CASSLGQDQPQHF
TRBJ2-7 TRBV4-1 CASSSSGALYEQYF
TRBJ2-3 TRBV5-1 CASSLDVDTQYF
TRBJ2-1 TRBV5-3 CARSLWRGGRDNEQFF
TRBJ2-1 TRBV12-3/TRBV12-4 CASSSAFTLNNEQFF
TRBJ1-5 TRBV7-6 CASSPLRDRHIRNQPQHF
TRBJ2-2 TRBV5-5 CASSLTDNGELFF
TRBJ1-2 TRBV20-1 CSASSGQLANYGYTF
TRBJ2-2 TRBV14 CASRGQTTGELFF
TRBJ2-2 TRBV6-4 CASSKQGAGELFF
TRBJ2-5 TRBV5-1 CASNHPGRETQYF
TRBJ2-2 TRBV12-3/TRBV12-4 CASSFFAGGRITGELFF
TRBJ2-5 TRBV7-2 CASSYGTAETQYF
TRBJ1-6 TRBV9 CASSAHWTGPPLHF
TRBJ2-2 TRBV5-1 CASSSSSGKNTGELFF
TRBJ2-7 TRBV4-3 CASSQDAPANSYEQYF
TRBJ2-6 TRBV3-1 CASSQRRPHSGANVLTF
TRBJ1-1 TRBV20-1 CSARFVNTEAFF
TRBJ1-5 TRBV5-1 CASSLEAGSNQPQHF